This TCR beta chain came from a study of CD8+ T cells in alopecia areata. This clone was counted a few times. Its antigen is undetermined. RNA extraction and reverse transcription yielded cDNA as sequencing template. Method: immunoSEQ multiplex PCR; TCRdb's copy keeps in-frame clones and lacks some. The table shows more than 95,000 clones, with around 58% occurring only once. The study's findings and limits: Baseline CD8+ expansion's link to response remains uncertain, as there was one nonresponder. Significant decreases in scalp clonality and expanded CD8+ clones followed tofacitinib treatment. Higher clonality and more expanded CD8+ clones appeared in lesional than normal scalp. On tofacitinib, scalp and blood still held many of the expanded lesional clones.

Treatment: oral pan-JAK inhibitor, 5-10 mg twice daily. This TCR derives from a human donor with alopecia areata. The sample in question was CD8+ T cells sorted from blood, obtained at week 4, from a patient treated with tofacitinib.

CDR3 in DNA: TGCAGCGTTGAAGGTTCGGACAGAAACACCGGGGAGCTGTTTTTT. Its protein is CSVEGSDRNTGELFF. The gene calls are TRBV29-1 and TRBJ2-2; D might be TRBD1 (6 bases). The CDR3 extends over 15 amino acids. The germline V gene has CDR1 SQVTM and CDR2 ANQGSEA. Trimming stripped 1 base from V and 2 bases from J, with 11 bases between.